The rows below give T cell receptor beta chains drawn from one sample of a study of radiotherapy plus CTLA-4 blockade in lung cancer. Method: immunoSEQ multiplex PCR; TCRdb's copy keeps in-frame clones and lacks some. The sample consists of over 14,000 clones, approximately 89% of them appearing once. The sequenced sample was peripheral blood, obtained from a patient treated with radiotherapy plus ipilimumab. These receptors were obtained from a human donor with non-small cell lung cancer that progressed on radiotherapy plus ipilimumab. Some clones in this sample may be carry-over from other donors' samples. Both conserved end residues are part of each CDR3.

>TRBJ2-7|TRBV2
CASSEGQASSYEQYF
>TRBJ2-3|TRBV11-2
CASSLWVAGGTDTQYF
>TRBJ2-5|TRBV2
CASSPSGQGVEFQETQYF
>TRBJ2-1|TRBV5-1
CARTPGQGNNEQFF
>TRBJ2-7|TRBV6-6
CASLAGYHEQYF
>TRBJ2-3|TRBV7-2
CASSFLPGGGRADTQYF
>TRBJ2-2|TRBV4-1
CASSPYFPGGTGELFF
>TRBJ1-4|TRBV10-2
CASSKGHDEKLFF
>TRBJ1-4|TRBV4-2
CASSQVEGSNEKLFF
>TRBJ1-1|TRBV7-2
CASSIIQGRTEAFF
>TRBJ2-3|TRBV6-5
CASSYQAHTDTQYF
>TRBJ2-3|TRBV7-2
CASSVHRDTQYF
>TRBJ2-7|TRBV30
CAWNRDSPSYEQYF
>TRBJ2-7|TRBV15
CATSREAGASSYEQYF
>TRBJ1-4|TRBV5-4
CASSLYGTANEKLFF
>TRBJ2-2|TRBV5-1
CASSLESAGELFF
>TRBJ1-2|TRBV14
CASSPLEGGNYGYTF
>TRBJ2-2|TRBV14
CASSQGVDWNTGELFF
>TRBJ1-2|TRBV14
CASSPTASGGYTF
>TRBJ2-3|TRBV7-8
CASSVRTSGGTDTQYF
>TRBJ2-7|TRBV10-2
CASSERRGQGLFKQYF
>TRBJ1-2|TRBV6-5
CAVKSGELAYGYTF
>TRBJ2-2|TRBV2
CASSMDSTGELFF
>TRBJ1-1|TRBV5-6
CASSEGQGYTEAFF
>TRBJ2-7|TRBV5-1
CASSLVPGSGRSSYEQYF
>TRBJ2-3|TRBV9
CASSVGNVADTQYF
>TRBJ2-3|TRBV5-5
CASSAGLALSTDTQYF
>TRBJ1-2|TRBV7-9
CASSLAADVYGYTF
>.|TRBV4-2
CASSQEGANYEQYF
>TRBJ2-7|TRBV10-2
CASVSGSHEQYF
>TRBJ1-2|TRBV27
CASSLGDGVGYTF
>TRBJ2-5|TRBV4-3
CASSHRQGMTQYF
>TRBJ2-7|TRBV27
CASSLQGVPTYEQYF
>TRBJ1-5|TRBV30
CAWSSRVALYSNQPQHF
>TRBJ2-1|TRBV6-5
CASKTGLYNEQFF
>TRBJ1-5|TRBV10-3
CAISVRIGEGQPQHF
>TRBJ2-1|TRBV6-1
CASSSGTGWVEQFF
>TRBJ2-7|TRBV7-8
CASSLATVLDGNYEQYF
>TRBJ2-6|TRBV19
CATHSSGANVLTF
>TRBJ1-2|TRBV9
CASSVSGASYGYTF